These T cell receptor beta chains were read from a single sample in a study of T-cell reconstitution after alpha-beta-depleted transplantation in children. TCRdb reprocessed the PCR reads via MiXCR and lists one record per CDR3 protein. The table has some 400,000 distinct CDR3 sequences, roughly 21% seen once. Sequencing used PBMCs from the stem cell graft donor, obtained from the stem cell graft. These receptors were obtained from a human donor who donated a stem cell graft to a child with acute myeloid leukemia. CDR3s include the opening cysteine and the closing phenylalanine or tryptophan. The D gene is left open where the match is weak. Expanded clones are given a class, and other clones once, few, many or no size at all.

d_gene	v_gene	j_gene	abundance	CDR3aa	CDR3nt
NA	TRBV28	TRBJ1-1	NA	CASSLEMNTEAFF	TGTGCCAGCAGTTTGGAGATGAACACTGAAGCTTTCTTT
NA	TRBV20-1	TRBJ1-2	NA	CSARDGSLGYGYTF	TGCAGTGCTAGAGATGGCAGTCTTGGATATGGCTACACCTTC
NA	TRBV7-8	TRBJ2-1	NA	CASSLDGRFQNEQFF	TGTGCCAGCAGCTTAGACGGACGGTTCCAAAATGAGCAGTTCTTC
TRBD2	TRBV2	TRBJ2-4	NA	CASSYGREGAKNIQYF	TGTGCCAGCAGCTACGGGCGGGAGGGAGCCAAAAACATTCAGTACTTC
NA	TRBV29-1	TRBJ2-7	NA	CSVGGAYEQYF	TGCAGCGTTGGGGGGGCCTACGAGCAGTACTTC
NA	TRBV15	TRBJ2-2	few	CATSRDLLDTGELFF	TGTGCCACCAGCAGAGATCTATTGGACACCGGGGAGCTGTTTTTT
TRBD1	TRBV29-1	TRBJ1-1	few	CSVSADRGTEAFF	TGCAGCGTGAGCGCCGACAGGGGGACTGAAGCTTTCTTT
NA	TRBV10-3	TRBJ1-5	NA	CATAGTANQPQHF	TGTGCCACCGCCGGGACGGCAAATCAGCCCCAGCATTTT
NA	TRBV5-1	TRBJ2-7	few	CASSLTSPYEQYF	TGCGCCAGCAGCTTAACTAGCCCCTACGAGCAGTACTTC
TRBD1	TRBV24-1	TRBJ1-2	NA	CATSEPGGGGGYTF	TGTGCCACCAGCGAACCAGGGGGTGGCGGTGGCTACACCTTC
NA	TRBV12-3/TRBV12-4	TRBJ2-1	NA	CASSRTGPHNNEQFF	TGTGCCAGCAGTCGAACAGGTCCGCATAACAATGAGCAGTTCTTC
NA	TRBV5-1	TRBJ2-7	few	CASSLVPSGAASYEQYF	TGCGCCAGCAGCTTGGTCCCGTCAGGTGCGGCATCCTACGAGCAGTACTTC
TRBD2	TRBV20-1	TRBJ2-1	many	CSARDTLAGHSYNEQFF	TGCAGTGCTAGAGATACTCTAGCGGGCCACTCCTACAATGAGCAGTTCTTC
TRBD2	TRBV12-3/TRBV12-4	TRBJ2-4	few	CASSFWGGSTKNIQYF	TGTGCCAGCAGTTTTTGGGGGGGATCGACCAAAAACATTCAGTACTTC
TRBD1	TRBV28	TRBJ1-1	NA	CASSETGGAVTEAFF	TGTGCCAGCAGTGAAACAGGGGGCGCAGTCACTGAAGCTTTCTTT
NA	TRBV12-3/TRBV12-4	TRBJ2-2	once	CASSLVGLNTGELFF	TGTGCCAGCAGTTTGGTGGGACTTAACACCGGGGAGCTGTTTTTT
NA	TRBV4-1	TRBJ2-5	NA	CASSRTSGQDLVETQYF	TGCGCCAGCAGCCGCACTTCTGGGCAAGATTTAGTGGAGACCCAGTACTTC
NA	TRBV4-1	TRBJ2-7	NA	CASSQEIQSYEQYF	TGCGCCAGCAGCCAAGAAATACAATCCTACGAGCAGTACTTC
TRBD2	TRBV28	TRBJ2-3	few	CASSPGLAGRDTQYF	TGTGCCAGCAGTCCTGGACTAGCGGGACGGGATACGCAGTATTTT
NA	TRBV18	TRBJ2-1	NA	CASSLKKNEQFF	TGTGCCAGCTCACTTAAGAAAAATGAGCAGTTCTTC
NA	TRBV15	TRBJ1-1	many	CATSRDTTEAFF	TGTGCCACCAGCAGAGATACGACGGAAGCTTTCTTT
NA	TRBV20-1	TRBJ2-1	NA	CSARLRDLNEQFF	TGCAGTGCCCGGCTCCGGGATCTCAATGAGCAGTTCTTC